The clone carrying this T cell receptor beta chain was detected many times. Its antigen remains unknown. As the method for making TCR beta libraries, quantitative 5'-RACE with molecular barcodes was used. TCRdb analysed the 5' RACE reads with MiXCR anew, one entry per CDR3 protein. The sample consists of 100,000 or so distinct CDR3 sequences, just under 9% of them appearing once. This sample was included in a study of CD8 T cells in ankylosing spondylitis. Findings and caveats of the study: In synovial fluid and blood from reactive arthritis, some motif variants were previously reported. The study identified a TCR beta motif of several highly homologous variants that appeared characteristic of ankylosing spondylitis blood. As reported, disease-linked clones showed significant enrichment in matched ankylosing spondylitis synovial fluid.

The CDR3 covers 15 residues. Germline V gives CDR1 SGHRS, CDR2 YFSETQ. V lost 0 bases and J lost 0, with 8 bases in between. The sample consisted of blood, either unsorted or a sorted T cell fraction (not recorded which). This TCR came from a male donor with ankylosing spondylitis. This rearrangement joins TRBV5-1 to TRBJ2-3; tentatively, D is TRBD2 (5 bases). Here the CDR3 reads CASSLVPGSTDTQYF. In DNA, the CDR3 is TGCGCCAGCAGCTTGGTGCCGGGAAGCACAGATACGCAGTATTTT.